These 22 T cell receptor beta chains share one sample of origin, sequenced in a study of T-cell memory formation after mild COVID-19. From the 5' RACE reads, TCRdb called clonotypes with MiXCR, one entry per CDR3 protein. This sample yields hundreds of thousands of distinct CDR3 sequences, of which about 20% are seen a single time; approximately 13% belongs to the top ten. The sample was PBMCs or a T cell subset sorted from them (not recorded which). The receptors come from an adult woman who had mild COVID-19 (a few samples of this study predate the infection). Cell type and time point are not known.

The rearrangement links TRBV23-1 to TRBJ2-1; 7 bases fit TRBD2. TRBV23-1 carries the ORF label, with uncertain function. With 3 bases clipped from V and 7 bases from J, the junction kept 9 bases outside the gene matches. The CDR3 covers 15 residues. The CDR3 coding sequence is TGCGCCAGCAGTCACCTTCGGGGGGACGAAAATGAGCAGTTCTTC. Its protein product is CASSHLRGDENEQFF.

This clonotype has only one observation. This chain links TRBV11-2 with TRBJ1-2, with D perhaps TRBD1 (5 bases). Germline CDR1 reads SGHAT; CDR2 reads FQNNGV. The CDR3 consists of 13 residues. Trimming stripped 3 bases from V and 8 bases from J, with 13 bases between. CDR3 sequence reads: CASSFDSVGGYTF. The CDR3 nucleotides are TGTGCCAGCAGCTTCGACAGCGTCGGCGGCTACACCTTC.

This clonotype was detected only a few times. The chain has TRBV19 and TRBJ2-3; D unclear. V was cut by 4 bases and J by 1 base, with 9 bases left in between. Germline V lookup: CDR1 LNHDA, CDR2 SQIVND (reference sequence). The CDR3 sequence is 14 residues long. The CDR3 is CASSSLLGTDTQYF. The CDR3 bases are TGTGCCAGTAGTAGCCTGCTGGGCACAGATACGCAGTATTTT.

The V and J genes are TRBV29-1 and TRBJ2-7; D gene ambiguous. The CDR3 spans 12 residues. V lost 1 base and J lost 3, with 7 bases in between. Germline V gene lookup returns CDR1 SQVTM and CDR2 ANQGSEA. The CDR3 spells CSVEGTDYEQYF. In DNA form, the CDR3 reads TGCAGCGTTGAAGGAACGGACTACGAGCAGTACTTC.

The chain combines TRBV21-1 with TRBJ2-7. TRBV21-1 is an annotated pseudogene. The CDR3 covers 12 residues. The CDR3 region is CASSNEVGEQYF. The CDR3, as DNA: TGTGCCAGCAGCAATGAGGTGGGGGAGCAGTACTTC.

This clonotype was recorded a few times. The J gene is TRBJ1-1, the V gene TRBV20-1; no definite D call. Germline V gene data show CDR1 as DFQATT and CDR2 as SNEGSKA (reference sequence). The CDR3 has 14 residues. V was pared by 2 bases and J by 3 bases, with 13 bases between. CDR3 nucleotides: TGCAGTGCTAGATATGAGGGTAGTGACACTGAAGCTTTCTTT. Translating it yields CSARYEGSDTEAFF.

A word on this clonotype: Just one base apart from a much larger clone, this may be a read error. The rearrangement links TRBV25-1 to TRBJ1-5, with D possibly matching TRBD1 (6 bases). CDR3 length: 13 residues. Germline V lookup: CDR1 MGHDK, CDR2 SYGVNS. V shed 5 bases and J shed 1 base, with 6 bases lying between them. Here the CDR3 reads CASSQGSNQPQHF. The CDR3 nucleotides read TGTGCCAGCAGTCAGGGGAGCAATCAGCCCCAGCATTTT.

J is TRBJ2-7 and V is TRBV24-1; D unresolved. This CDR3 region has 15 residues. Germline CDR1 reads KGHDR; CDR2 reads SFDVKD. V lost 9 bases, J lost 2 bases, and 19 bases lay in between. The CDR3 protein is CATVAGEAPPYEQYF. The CDR3 region has the DNA TGTGCCACCGTGGCTGGAGAAGCCCCTCCCTACGAGCAGTACTTC.

A few counts support this clonotype. The chain employs TRBV27 and TRBJ2-2, with TRBD1 identical over 9 bases. The CDR3 loop spans 18 amino acids. Per germline, CDR1 MNHEY and CDR2 SMNVEV (reference sequence). Losses at the gene ends were 2 bases for V and 5 bases for J; bases not matched to a gene: 12. The CDR3: CASSLISSGTGSTGELFF. The CDR3 DNA follows: TGTGCCAGCAGTTTAATCTCGTCCGGGACAGGGAGTACCGGGGAGCTGTTTTTT.

V gene TRBV5-1 combines with J gene TRBJ2-1; 7 bases line up with TRBD2. V lost 4 bases, J lost 7 bases, and 8 bases stayed unmatched. The CDR3 sequence is 14 residues long. Germline CDR1 SGHRS, CDR2 YFSETQ. The CDR3 DNA follows: TGCGCCAGCAGCATAGCTAGCGGAGTGAATGAGCAGTTCTTC. Its translation is CASSIASGVNEQFF. Combining the CDR3 with reference TRBV5-1 and TRBJ2-1 gives the whole variable domain KAGVTQTPRYLIKTRGQQVTLSCSPISGHRSVSWYQQTPGQGLQFLFEYFSETQRNKGNFPGRFSGRQFSNSRSEMNVSTLELGDSALYLCASSIASGVNEQFFGPGTRLTVL.

This clonotype has a handful of counts. The rearrangement joins TRBV30 to TRBJ1-1; unclear D gene. The CDR3 totals 11 residues. Trimming pared 6 bases from V and 5 bases from J, leaving 10 bases between. Germline CDR1 GTSNPN, CDR2 SVGIG (reference sequence). CDR3 protein: CACRFWTEAFF. The DNA for the CDR3 is TGTGCCTGTCGGTTCTGGACTGAAGCTTTCTTT. Filled out from reference TRBV30 and TRBJ1-1, the complete variable domain reads SQTIHQWPATLVQPVGSPLSLECTVEGTSNPNLYWYRQAAGRGLQLLFYSVGIGQISSEVPQNLSASRPQDRQFILSSKKLLLSDSGFYLCACRFWTEAFFGQGTRLTVV.

This clonotype was counted between two and nine times. The chain recombines TRBV10-3 with TRBJ1-1; D not certain. The length of the CDR3 is 13 residues. CDR1 ENHRY and CDR2 SYGVKD come from the germline V gene. The germline V and J ends were trimmed by 8 bases and 4 bases, with 14 bases remaining between them. As DNA, the CDR3 is TGTGCCATCTGTGCTGCCGTGGGCACTGAAGCTTTCTTT. It yields the protein CAICAAVGTEAFF.

Ten or more counts support this clonotype. The chain is built from TRBV7-2 and TRBJ2-7; weak D call: TRBD2 (5 bases). The germline V gene has CDR1 SGHTA and CDR2 FQGNSA. The CDR3 has 15 amino acids. Trimming left V 5 bases short and J 2 bases short, with 16 bases between. CDR3 amino acids: CASSPPVVGAYEQYF. CDR3 bases: TGTGCCAGCAGCCCCCCTGTAGTCGGGGCCTACGAGCAGTACTTC.

This clonotype has just a few counts. The chain joins TRBV5-1 to TRBJ2-7, with 7 bases aligning to TRBD1. CDR1 is SGHRS and CDR2 is YFSETQ in the germline V gene. The CDR3 loop spans 16 amino acids. Trimming at V came to 3 bases and at J to 0 bases, leaving 9 bases not matched to a gene. The CDR3 region is CASSYGQVPSSYEQYF. As DNA, the CDR3 is TGCGCCAGCAGCTACGGACAGGTCCCCAGCTCCTACGAGCAGTACTTC.

V usage is TRBV10-3 and J usage is TRBJ1-2; D might be TRBD1 (6 bases). Germline assignment: CDR1 ENHRY and CDR2 SYGVKD. Trimming removed 2 bases at V and 11 bases at J, with 21 bases between. The CDR3 contains 15 residues. The CDR3, as DNA: TGTGCCATCAGTGAGAGGGGCTCCACAATAGGGGGGTACACCTTC. Protein: CAISERGSTIGGYTF.

The chain couples TRBV7-9 to TRBJ2-5; D call uncertain. The CDR3 sequence is 14 residues long. CDR1 and CDR2 (germline): SEHNR, FQNEAQ (reference sequence). With 2 bases removed from V and 5 bases from J, the gap between germline ends came to 12 bases. The CDR3 coding sequence is TGTGCCAGCAGCTTAAACGGGTTGGAGGAGACCCAGTACTTC. Translation gives CASSLNGLEETQYF.

This clonotype turned up a few times. This rearrangement joins TRBV7-2 to TRBJ2-3; D perhaps matches TRBD2 (6 bases). Germline CDR1 reads SGHTA; CDR2 reads FQGNSA. This CDR3 has 14 amino acids. The V and J ends lost 2 bases and 6 bases respectively, with 12 bases between them. This CDR3 is CASSLYGRGDTQYF. CDR3 sequence (DNA): TGTGCCAGCAGCTTATACGGGAGAGGCGATACGCAGTATTTT.

This clonotype occurred a few times. The genes are TRBV19 and TRBJ2-1; TRBD2 matches at 10 bases. J lost 6 bases, V lost 8 bases, and 10 bases had no gene match. Germline V gene data show CDR1 as LNHDA and CDR2 as SQIVND (reference sequence). The CDR3 spans 15 residues. The CDR3 spells CASSSAGGRANEQFF. The CDR3 coding sequence is TGTGCCAGTTCCTCAGCGGGAGGGAGGGCCAATGAGCAGTTCTTC.

This clonotype appeared a few times. V is TRBV5-1 and J is TRBJ1-3, with 9 bases fitting TRBD1. The CDR3 contains 13 residues. With V trimmed by 7 bases and J by 4 bases, 3 bases remained unmatched. Germline lookup yields CDR1 SGHRS and CDR2 YFSETQ. This chain's CDR3 is CASGQGTGNTIYF. The CDR3 nucleotides are TGCGCCAGCGGACAGGGGACCGGAAACACCATATATTTT. Variable domain in full (rest from reference TRBV5-1 and TRBJ1-3): KAGVTQTPRYLIKTRGQQVTLSCSPISGHRSVSWYQQTPGQGLQFLFEYFSETQRNKGNFPGRFSGRQFSNSRSEMNVSTLELGDSALYLCASGQGTGNTIYFGEGSWLTVV.

Turning to this clonotype: Its ends do not fully match the called genes, so a read error is possible. The chain joins TRBV5-5 to TRBJ2-5, with D maybe TRBD2 (6 bases). Germline assignment: CDR1 SGHKS and CDR2 YYEKEE (reference sequence). CDR3 length: 14 amino acids. In nucleotides, the CDR3 is TGTGCCAGCAGATTGGTAGGGGCGGGGGAGACCCAGTACTTC. Amino acid sequence: CASRLVGAGETQYF.

This clonotype was seen at least ten times. V is TRBV3-1 and J is TRBJ2-7, with D possibly being TRBD1 or TRBD2 (5 bases each). Germline V lookup: CDR1 LGHDT, CDR2 YNNKEL (reference sequence). The CDR3 extends over 16 amino acids. Trimming cost V 1 base and J 2 bases, with 15 bases left between them. This chain's CDR3 is CASSQVVGPHPYEQYF. The CDR3 DNA follows: TGTGCCAGCAGCCAAGTAGTGGGACCGCACCCCTACGAGCAGTACTTC.

V is TRBV10-3 and J is TRBJ2-1, with 8 positions matching TRBD1. Losses at the gene ends were 4 bases for V and 8 bases for J; bases not matched to a gene: 10. The CDR3 totals 15 residues. Germline V gene data show CDR1 as ENHRY and CDR2 as SYGVKD. The CDR3 nucleotides read TGTGCCATCAGTGTTTGGACAGGGAGTATGGATGAGCAGTTCTTC. Its protein product is CAISVWTGSMDEQFF.